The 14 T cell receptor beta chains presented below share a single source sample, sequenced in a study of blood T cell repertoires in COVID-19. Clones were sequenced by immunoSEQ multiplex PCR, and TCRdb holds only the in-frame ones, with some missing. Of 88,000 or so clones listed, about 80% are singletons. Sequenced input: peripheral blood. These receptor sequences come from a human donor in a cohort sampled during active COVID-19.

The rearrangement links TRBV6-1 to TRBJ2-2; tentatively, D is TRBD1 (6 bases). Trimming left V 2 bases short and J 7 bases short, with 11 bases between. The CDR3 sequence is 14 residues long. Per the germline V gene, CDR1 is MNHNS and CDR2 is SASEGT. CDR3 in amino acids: CASSERGKGGELFF. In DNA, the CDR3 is TGTGCCAGCAGTGAAAGGGGGAAAGGCGGGGAGCTGTTTTTT.

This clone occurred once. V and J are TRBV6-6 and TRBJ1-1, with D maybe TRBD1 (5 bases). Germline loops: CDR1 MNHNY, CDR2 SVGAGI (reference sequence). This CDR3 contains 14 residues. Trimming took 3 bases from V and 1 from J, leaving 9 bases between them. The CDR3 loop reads CASSYTQGNTEAFF. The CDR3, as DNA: TGTGCCAGCAGTTATACGCAGGGGAACACTGAAGCTTTCTTT.

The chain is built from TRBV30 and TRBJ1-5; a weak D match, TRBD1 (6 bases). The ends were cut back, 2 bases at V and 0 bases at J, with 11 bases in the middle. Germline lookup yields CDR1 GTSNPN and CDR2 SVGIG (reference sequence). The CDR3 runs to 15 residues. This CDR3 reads CAWSPQGLSNQPQHF. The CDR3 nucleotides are TGTGCCTGGAGTCCACAGGGCCTTAGCAATCAGCCCCAGCATTTT.

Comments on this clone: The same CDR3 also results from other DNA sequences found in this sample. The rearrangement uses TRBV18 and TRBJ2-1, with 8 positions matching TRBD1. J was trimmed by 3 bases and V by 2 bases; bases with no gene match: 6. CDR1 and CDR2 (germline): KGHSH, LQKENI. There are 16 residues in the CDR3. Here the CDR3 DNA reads TGTGCCAGCTCACCAATAAAACAGGGGGTCTACAATGAGCAGTTCTTC. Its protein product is CASSPIKQGVYNEQFF.

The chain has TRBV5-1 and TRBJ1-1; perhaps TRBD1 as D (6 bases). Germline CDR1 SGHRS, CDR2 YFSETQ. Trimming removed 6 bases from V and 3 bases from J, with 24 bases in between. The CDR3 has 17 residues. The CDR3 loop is CASTLGAGVNTDTEAFF. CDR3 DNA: TGCGCCAGCACCCTAGGGGCAGGGGTGAATACGGACACTGAAGCTTTCTTT.

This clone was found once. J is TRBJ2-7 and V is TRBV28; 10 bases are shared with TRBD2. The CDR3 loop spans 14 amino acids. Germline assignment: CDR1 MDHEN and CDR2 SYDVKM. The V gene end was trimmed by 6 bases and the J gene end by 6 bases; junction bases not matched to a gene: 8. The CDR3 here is CASRVAGGSREQYF. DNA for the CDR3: TGTGCCAGCAGGGTAGCGGGGGGATCCCGCGAGCAGTACTTC.

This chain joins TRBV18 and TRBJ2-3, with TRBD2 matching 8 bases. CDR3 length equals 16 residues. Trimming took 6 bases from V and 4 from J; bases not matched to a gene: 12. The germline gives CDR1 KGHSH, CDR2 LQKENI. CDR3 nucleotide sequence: TGTGCCAGCTCCCAAGTTCGGGCGGGAGGACCAGATACGCAGTATTTT. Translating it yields CASSQVRAGGPDTQYF.

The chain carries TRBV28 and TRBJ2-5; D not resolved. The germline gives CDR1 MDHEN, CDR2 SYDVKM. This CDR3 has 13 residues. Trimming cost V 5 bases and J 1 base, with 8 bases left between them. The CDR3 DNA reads TGTGCCAGCAGTACGAACAGCCAAGAGACCCAGTACTTC. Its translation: CASSTNSQETQYF.

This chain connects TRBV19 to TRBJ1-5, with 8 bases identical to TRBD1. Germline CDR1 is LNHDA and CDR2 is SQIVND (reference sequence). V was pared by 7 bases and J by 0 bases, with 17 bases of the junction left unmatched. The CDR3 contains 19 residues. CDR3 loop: CASTPRQAGGTYSNQPQHF. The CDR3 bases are TGTGCCAGTACCCCAAGGCAGGCAGGGGGCACCTATAGCAATCAGCCCCAGCATTTT. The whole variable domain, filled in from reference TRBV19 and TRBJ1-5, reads DGGITQSPKYLFRKEGQNVTLSCEQNLNHDAMYWYRQDPGQGLRLIYYSQIVNDFQKGDIAEGYSVSREKKESFPLTVTSAQKNPTAFYLCASTPRQAGGTYSNQPQHFGDGTRLSIL.

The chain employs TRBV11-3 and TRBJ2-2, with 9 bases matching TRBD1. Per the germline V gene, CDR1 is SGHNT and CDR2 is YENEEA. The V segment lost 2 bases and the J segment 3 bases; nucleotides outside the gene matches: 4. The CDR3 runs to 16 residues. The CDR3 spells CASSLRGQGDTGELFF. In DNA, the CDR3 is TGTGCCAGCAGCTTAAGGGGACAGGGCGACACCGGGGAGCTGTTTTTT.

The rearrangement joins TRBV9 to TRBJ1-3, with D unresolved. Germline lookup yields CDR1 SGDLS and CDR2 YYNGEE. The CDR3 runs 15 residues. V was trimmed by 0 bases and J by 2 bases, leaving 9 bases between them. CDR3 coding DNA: TGTGCCAGCAGCGTAGATGGGCAGCCTGGAAACACCATATATTTT. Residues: CASSVDGQPGNTIYF. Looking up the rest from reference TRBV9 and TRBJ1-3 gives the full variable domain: DSGVTQTPKHLITATGQRVTLRCSPRSGDLSVYWYQQSLDQGLQFLIQYYNGEERAKGNILERFSAQQFPDLHSELNLSSLELGDSALYFCASSVDGQPGNTIYFGEGSWLTVV.

The CDR3 DNA sequence: TGTGCCTGGAGTTGGGGGCGGAGGTTTAACACTGAAGCTTTCTTT. Translating gives CAWSWGRRFNTEAFF. The J gene is TRBJ1-1, the V gene TRBV30; tentative D call: TRBD1 (6 bases). V dropped 2 bases and J dropped 2 bases, with 15 bases sitting between them. Germline V gives CDR1 GTSNPN, CDR2 SVGIG (reference sequence). The CDR3 extends over 15 amino acids.

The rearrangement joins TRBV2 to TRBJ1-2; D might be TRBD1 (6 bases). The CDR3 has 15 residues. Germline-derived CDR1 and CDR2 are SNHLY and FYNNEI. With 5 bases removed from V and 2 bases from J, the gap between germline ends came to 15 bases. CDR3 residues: CASSSLRTANYGYTF. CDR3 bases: TGTGCCAGCAGTTCCCTCCGGACAGCCAACTATGGCTACACCTTC. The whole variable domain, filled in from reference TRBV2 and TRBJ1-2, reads EPEVTQTPSHQVTQMGQEVILRCVPISNHLYFYWYRQILGQKVEFLVSFYNNEISEKSEIFDDQFSVERPDGSNFTLKIRSTKLEDSAMYFCASSSLRTANYGYTFGSGTRLTVV.

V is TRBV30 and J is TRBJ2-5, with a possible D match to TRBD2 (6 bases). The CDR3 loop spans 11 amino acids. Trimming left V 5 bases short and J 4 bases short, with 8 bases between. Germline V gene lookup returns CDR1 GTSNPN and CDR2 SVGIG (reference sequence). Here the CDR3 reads CAWLGGETQYF. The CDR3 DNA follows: TGTGCCTGGCTGGGGGGAGAGACCCAGTACTTC. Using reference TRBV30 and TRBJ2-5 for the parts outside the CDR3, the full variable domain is SQTIHQWPATLVQPVGSPLSLECTVEGTSNPNLYWYRQAAGRGLQLLFYSVGIGQISSEVPQNLSASRPQDRQFILSSKKLLLSDSGFYLCAWLGGETQYFGPGTRLLVL.